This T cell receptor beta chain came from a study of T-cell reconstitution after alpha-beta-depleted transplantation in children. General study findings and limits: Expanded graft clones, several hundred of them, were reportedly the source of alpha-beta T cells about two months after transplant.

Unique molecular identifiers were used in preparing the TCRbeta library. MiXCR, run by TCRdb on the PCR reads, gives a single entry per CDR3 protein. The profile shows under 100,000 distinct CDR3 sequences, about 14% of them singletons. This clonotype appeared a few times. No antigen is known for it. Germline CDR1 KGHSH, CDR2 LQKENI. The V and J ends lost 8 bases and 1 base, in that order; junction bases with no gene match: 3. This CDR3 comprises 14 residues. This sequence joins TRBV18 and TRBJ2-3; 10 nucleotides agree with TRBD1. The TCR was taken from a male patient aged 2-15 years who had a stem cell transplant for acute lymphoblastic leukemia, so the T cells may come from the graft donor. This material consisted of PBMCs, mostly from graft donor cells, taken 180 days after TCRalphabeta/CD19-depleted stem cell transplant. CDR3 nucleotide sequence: TGTGCCAGCCAAGGACAGGGGGGCACAGATACGCAGTATTTT. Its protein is CASQGQGGTDTQYF.